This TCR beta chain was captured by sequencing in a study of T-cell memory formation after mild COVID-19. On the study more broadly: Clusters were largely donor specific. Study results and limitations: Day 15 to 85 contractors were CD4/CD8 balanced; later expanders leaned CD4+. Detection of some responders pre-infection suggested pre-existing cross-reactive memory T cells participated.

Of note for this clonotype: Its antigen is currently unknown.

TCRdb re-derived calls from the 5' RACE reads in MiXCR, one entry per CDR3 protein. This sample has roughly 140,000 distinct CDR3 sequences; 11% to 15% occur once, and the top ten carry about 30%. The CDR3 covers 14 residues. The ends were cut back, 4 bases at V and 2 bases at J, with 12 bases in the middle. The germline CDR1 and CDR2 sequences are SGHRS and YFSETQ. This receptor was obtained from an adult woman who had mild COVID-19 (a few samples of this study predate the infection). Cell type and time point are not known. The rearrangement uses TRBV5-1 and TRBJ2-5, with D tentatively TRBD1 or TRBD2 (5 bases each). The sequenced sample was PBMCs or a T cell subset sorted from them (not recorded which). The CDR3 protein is CASSPGTVQETQYF. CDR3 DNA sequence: TGCGCCAGCAGCCCAGGGACGGTTCAAGAGACCCAGTACTTC.